This TCR beta chain comes out of a study of T-cell reconstitution after alpha-beta-depleted transplantation in children. Preparation of the TCRbeta library was carried out with unique molecular identifiers. Via MiXCR, TCRdb re-called the PCR reads, giving one row per CDR3 protein. The data contain about 400,000 distinct CDR3 sequences, roughly 22% of them singletons. The CDR3 is 15 residues long. The junction had 12 bases not matched to a gene; V was cut back by 3 bases and J by 4 bases. The V gene's germline CDR1 is DFQATT and CDR2 SNEGSKA (reference sequence). The chain combines TRBV20-1 with TRBJ2-7, with TRBD1 matching over 7 bases. Source: PBMCs from the stem cell graft donor, taken from the stem cell graft. This TCR came from a human donor who donated a stem cell graft to a child with acute myeloid leukemia. DNA for the CDR3: TGCAGTGCTAGTCCCCGCCAGGGGGTAATGTACGAGCAGTACTTC. Protein: CSASPRQGVMYEQYF.